A single sample is the source of the 25 T cell receptor beta chains below, sequenced in a study of cytomegalovirus exposure and HLA in healthy donors (TCRdb year 2017). Library construction relied on the immunoSEQ multiplex PCR assay. The multiplex PCR relied on a mix of 60 forward primers for TCR Vbeta segments and 13 reverse primers for TCR Jbeta segments. Held by TCRdb, this immuneACCESS table contains in-frame sequences only and omits some clones. Under half of the omission traces to an unresolved V gene where checked; the cause of the rest is unknown. A total of some 92,000 clones appear in this sample, about 80% of them only once. About 10% of the sample rests with the top ten. The sequencing sample was made of PBMCs. The receptors were gathered from a man between 18 and 35 years old in good health and CMV-seropositive.

This sequence joins TRBV30 and TRBJ1-4; TRBD1 might be the D (5 bases). The CDR3 has 14 amino acids. Deletions cut 4 bases from V and 8 bases from J, with 17 bases between. Germline loops: CDR1 GTSNPN, CDR2 SVGIG (reference sequence). This chain's CDR3 is CAWTGGTAGEKLFF. CDR3 bases: TGTGCCTGGACTGGCGGGACCGCTGGAGAAAAACTGTTTTTT.

The CDR3 reads CASSLSRFAGGNTEAFF. CDR3 nucleotide sequence: TGTGCCAGCAGTTTGAGTCGGTTCGCAGGGGGGAACACTGAAGCTTTCTTT. The chain recombines TRBV27 with TRBJ1-1, with 7 bases that match TRBD1. J was trimmed by 1 base and V by 3 bases; bases with no gene match: 11. CDR1 is MNHEY, CDR2 SMNVEV, per germline (reference sequence). The length of the CDR3 is 17 residues.

The chain uses TRBV27 and TRBJ2-7; the D is unclear. The CDR3 is 14 residues long. V gave up 0 bases and J gave up 1 base, with 7 bases separating them. Germline V lookup: CDR1 MNHEY, CDR2 SMNVEV (reference sequence). CDR3 residues: CASSLSANSYEQYF. CDR3 nucleotide sequence: TGTGCCAGCAGTTTATCGGCAAATTCCTACGAGCAGTACTTC.

The chain is built from TRBV7-9 and TRBJ2-1; 9 bases match TRBD2. The germline V gene has CDR1 SEHNR and CDR2 FQNEAQ (reference sequence). CDR3 length: 13 residues. V shed 5 bases, J shed 8 bases, and the junction held 4 bases outside the gene matches. CDR3 amino acids: CASSQRGADEQFF. The DNA for the CDR3 is TGTGCCAGCAGCCAGCGGGGGGCCGATGAGCAGTTCTTC.

The chain recombines TRBV27 with TRBJ1-4, with D possibly being TRBD1 (6 bases). CDR1 is MNHEY, CDR2 SMNVEV, per germline (reference sequence). Trimming left V 10 bases short and J 0 bases short, with 12 bases between. The CDR3 length is 14 residues. The CDR3 spells CAKGVLTTNEKLFF. The CDR3 nucleotides are TGTGCCAAGGGGGTGCTGACAACTAATGAAAAACTGTTTTTT.

This rearrangement joins TRBV5-1 to TRBJ1-1; D is possibly TRBD1 (5 bases). CDR1 and CDR2 from the germline V gene are SGHRS and YFSETQ. The CDR3 is 15 residues long. Trimming removed 3 bases at V and 1 base at J, with 13 bases between. CDR3 protein: CASSSGLGPNTEAFF. In nucleotides, the CDR3 is TGCGCCAGCAGCTCGGGACTGGGCCCGAACACTGAAGCTTTCTTT.

To note about this clone: One end of the junction does not line up with germline, which may come from a read error. Additional DNA sequences in this sample encode the identical CDR3. The chain joins TRBV7-9 to TRBJ1-6, with 10 bases that match TRBD1. The CDR3 length is 14 residues. Per the germline V gene, CDR1 is SEHNR and CDR2 is FQNEAQ (reference sequence). The CDR3, as DNA: TGTGCGAGCAGCGAACGGGACAGGGGTTCACCCCTCCACTTT. Translating gives CASSERDRGSPLHF.

J is TRBJ2-1 and V is TRBV27; D is perhaps TRBD2 (6 bases). With 5 bases removed from V and 7 bases from J, the gap between germline ends came to 12 bases. Germline values: CDR1 MNHEY, CDR2 SMNVEV (reference sequence). CDR3 length: 13 amino acids. Written as DNA, the CDR3 is TGTGCCAGCAGTAAGGGACTTCCTAATGAGCAGTTCTTC. It codes for CASSKGLPNEQFF.

The chain combines TRBV2 with TRBJ2-5, with D perhaps matching TRBD2 (5 bases). The germline V gene encodes CDR1 SNHLY and CDR2 FYNNEI. CDR3 length: 15 residues. Trimming left V 6 bases short and J 4 bases short, with 18 bases between. In DNA form, the CDR3 reads TGTGCCAGCAGCGATTACCGCACTAGACTAGAGACCCAGTACTTC. Its protein product is CASSDYRTRLETQYF. Together with reference TRBV2 and TRBJ2-5, the CDR3 gives the full variable domain: EPEVTQTPSHQVTQMGQEVILRCVPISNHLYFYWYRQILGQKVEFLVSFYNNEISEKSEIFDDQFSVERPDGSNFTLKIRSTKLEDSAMYFCASSDYRTRLETQYFGPGTRLLVL.

The V call is TRBV10-3, the J call TRBJ1-4; possibly TRBD1 for D (5 bases). This CDR3 is built from 11 residues. V lost 2 bases and J 16 bases, leaving 11 bases between the germline ends. Germline lookup yields CDR1 ENHRY and CDR2 SYGVKD. This chain's CDR3 is CAISEGAVRFF. DNA of the CDR3: TGTGCCATCAGTGAGGGGGCAGTGAGGTTTTTT.

The J gene is TRBJ2-7, the V gene TRBV10-3, with TRBD2 as a possible D gene (6 bases). The CDR3 sequence is 14 residues long. The germline V and J ends were trimmed by 10 bases and 0 bases, with 16 bases remaining between them. Looked up from germline, CDR1 is ENHRY and CDR2 is SYGVKD. CDR3 DNA sequence: TGTGCCACCTCTAGCGCGGGGAGCTCCTACGAGCAGTACTTC. It encodes CATSSAGSSYEQYF.

The gene calls are TRBV5-6 and TRBJ1-4; weak D call: TRBD1 (6 bases). With 4 bases removed from V and 0 bases from J, the gap between germline ends came to 10 bases. The germline CDR1 and CDR2 sequences are SGHDT and YYEEEE. There are 15 residues in the CDR3. The CDR3 sequence: CASSLQGTTNEKLFF. The CDR3 DNA is TGTGCCAGCAGCCTACAGGGTACAACTAATGAAAAACTGTTTTTT.

J is TRBJ2-5 and V is TRBV5-1; D is ambiguous. With 1 base removed from V and 5 bases from J, the gap between germline ends came to 6 bases. Germline V gene sequence: CDR1 SGHRS, CDR2 YFSETQ. CDR3 length: 12 residues. CDR3 in amino acids: CASSLKEETQYF. Here the CDR3 DNA reads TGCGCCAGCAGCTTGAAGGAGGAGACCCAGTACTTC.

This chain uses TRBV28 with TRBJ1-5; D call uncertain. Germline values: CDR1 MDHEN, CDR2 SYDVKM. V was trimmed by 2 bases and J by 2 bases, leaving 22 bases between them. The CDR3 is 19 amino acids. The CDR3 nucleotides read TGTGCCAGCAGTTTAATTGCTTTCTCCGGGGAATTTGGCAATCAGCCCCAGCATTTT. Protein sequence: CASSLIAFSGEFGNQPQHF.

This chain uses TRBV4-2 with TRBJ2-5, with D tentatively TRBD2 (5 bases). The end of the DNA is better explained by TRBJ2-7, so the J call may be wrong. The CDR3 has 13 residues. Germline-derived CDR1 and CDR2 are LGHNA and YNFKEQ. This chain's CDR3 is CASKEASSYEQYF. Written as DNA, the CDR3 is TGTGCCAGCAAGGAGGCCAGTTCCTACGAGCAGTACTTC.

The rearrangement links TRBV9 to TRBJ2-1; 10 bases match TRBD2. CDR3 length: 16 residues. Germline trimming cut 0 bases from V and 6 bases from J; bases unmatched to any gene: 6. The germline CDR1 and CDR2 sequences are SGDLS and YYNGEE. The CDR3 DNA is TGTGCCAGCAGCGTAGTGAAAGCGGGGGGGCGCAATGAGCAGTTCTTC. This encodes CASSVVKAGGRNEQFF.

This clone was seen a few times. The chain employs TRBV6-4 and TRBJ1-1; the match to TRBD1 covers 9 bases. The germline V gene has CDR1 MRHNA and CDR2 SNTAGT. This CDR3 region has 15 residues. After removal of 0 bases from V and 4 bases from J, the junction contained 3 bases not matched to a gene. This chain's CDR3 is CASSDSGTGSTEAFF. DNA of the CDR3: TGTGCCAGCAGTGACTCCGGGACAGGGAGCACTGAAGCTTTCTTT.

The chain uses TRBV4-1 and TRBJ1-5, with 7 nucleotides matching TRBD1. The trim removed 6 bases at V and 4 bases at J, leaving 9 bases unmatched. The germline gives CDR1 MGHRA, CDR2 YSYEKL. CDR3 length equals 15 residues. This CDR3 is CASSYGTAENQPQHF. For the CDR3, the DNA is TGCGCCAGCAGTTACGGGACAGCCGAGAATCAGCCCCAGCATTTT.

The chain combines TRBV29-1 with TRBJ1-1, with unresolved D. CDR1 and CDR2 from the germline V gene are SQVTM and ANQGSEA. The CDR3 has 12 amino acids. Trimming shortened V by 3 bases and J by 1 base, and 6 bases separated the two germline ends. The CDR3 DNA is TGCAGCGTTGAGCAGGAGAACACTGAAGCTTTCTTT. The encoded protein is CSVEQENTEAFF.

This chain links TRBV11-1 with TRBJ2-5, with D perhaps matching TRBD1 (5 bases). Per germline, CDR1 SGHAT and CDR2 FQDESV (reference sequence). Trimming stripped 3 bases from V and 5 bases from J, with 10 bases between. The CDR3 totals 13 residues. CDR3 amino acids: CASSFGAGETQYF. The CDR3 nucleotides are TGTGCCAGCAGCTTTGGGGCCGGGGAGACCCAGTACTTC.

The genes are TRBV9 and TRBJ2-3, with 9 bases that match TRBD2. CDR1 and CDR2 (germline): SGDLS, YYNGEE. V was pared by 3 bases and J by 3 bases, with 5 bases of the junction left unmatched. The CDR3 has 15 residues. The DNA of the CDR3 is TGTGCCAGCAGCGGACCTAGCGGGGTAACAGATACGCAGTATTTT. Its translation: CASSGPSGVTDTQYF.

The chain has TRBV7-9 and TRBJ2-7; 7 bases are a match to TRBD1. The germline CDR1 and CDR2 sequences are SEHNR and FQNEAQ (reference sequence). The junction had 11 bases not matched to a gene; V was cut back by 1 base and J by 5 bases. The CDR3 is made up of 16 amino acids. CDR3 region: CASSLGATGNRDEQYF. CDR3 coding DNA: TGTGCCAGCAGCTTAGGGGCGACAGGGAACAGGGACGAGCAGTACTTC.

The chain employs TRBV6-1 and TRBJ2-3; the D gene is possibly TRBD2 (6 bases). The V end was cut by 0 bases, the J end by 1 base, with 11 bases between. Per germline, CDR1 MNHNS and CDR2 SASEGT. This CDR3 has 16 residues. The CDR3 loop is CASSEAIWGGTDTQYF. The DNA of the CDR3 is TGTGCCAGCAGTGAAGCGATTTGGGGGGGCACAGATACGCAGTATTTT.

The chain uses TRBV30 and TRBJ1-4; D gene uncertain. V dropped 2 bases and J dropped 5 bases, with 12 bases sitting between them. CDR3 length: 14 residues. Germline CDR1 and CDR2: GTSNPN and SVGIG (reference sequence). CDR3 in amino acids: CAWSPADRNEKLFF. CDR3 nucleotides: TGTGCCTGGAGTCCCGCGGATCGCAATGAAAAACTGTTTTTT.

A single count supports this clone. The J gene is TRBJ2-3, the V gene TRBV29-1; 9 bases agree with TRBD1. From germline, CDR1 is SQVTM and CDR2 ANQGSEA. The J segment lost 3 bases and the V segment lost 2 bases, leaving 9 bases of the junction unmatched. The CDR3 loop spans 16 amino acids. The CDR3: CSVEQSDRGRTDTQYF. The CDR3 DNA reads as TGCAGCGTTGAACAATCGGACAGGGGTCGTACAGATACGCAGTATTTT.